The 30 T cell receptor beta chains below come from one sample, sequenced in a study of CD8+ T cells in alopecia areata. In each case, RNA was isolated and then reverse transcribed into cDNA as the sequencing template. The protocol was immunoSEQ multiplex PCR, while the TCRdb copy is restricted to in-frame clones and leaves out a portion. The table shows about 250,000 clones, with roughly two thirds occurring only once. The source material was CD4+ T cells sorted from blood, sampled at week 0. The receptors shown here come from a human donor with alopecia areata.

This chain links TRBV20-1 with TRBJ1-5; D is ambiguous. Germline assignment: CDR1 DFQATT and CDR2 SNEGSKA (reference sequence). The CDR3 has 11 amino acids. The V and J ends lost 1 base and 15 bases respectively, with 13 bases between them. Here the CDR3 DNA reads TGCAGTGCTAGAGGACGTCACCGAGGGCATTTT. Protein sequence: CSARGRHRGHF.

The chain carries TRBV7-2 and TRBJ2-7; D is unclear. CDR1 is SGHTA, CDR2 FQGNSA, per germline. The CDR3 runs 11 residues. V gave up 2 bases and J gave up 9 bases, with 8 bases separating them. In DNA, the CDR3 is TGTGCCAGCAGCTTATCCCAGGCGCAGTACTTC. Amino acids: CASSLSQAQYF.

Regarding this clone: Mismatch with germline at one junction end may stem from a read error. The genes are TRBV5-1 and TRBJ2-5; no firm D call. From germline, CDR1 is SGHRS and CDR2 YFSETQ. The CDR3 has 14 amino acids. CDR3 region: CASSLEANQETQYF. CDR3 coding DNA: TGCGCCAGCAGCTTGGAGGCCAACCAGGAGACCCAGTACTTC.

CDR3 nucleotide sequence: TGTGCCATCGAGGCAGACAAAAACATTCAGTACTTC. The encoded protein is CAIEADKNIQYF. The chain links TRBV2 to TRBJ2-4; D is ambiguous. The CDR3 loop spans 12 amino acids. Germline V lookup: CDR1 SNHLY, CDR2 FYNNEI. The ends were cut back, 10 bases at V and 3 bases at J, with 10 bases in the middle.

This sequence joins TRBV5-6 and TRBJ1-5; possible D gene TRBD1, 5 bases. The CDR3 has 13 residues. V lost 2 bases, J lost 9 bases, and 12 bases lay in between. Germline assignment: CDR1 SGHDT and CDR2 YYEEEE. This CDR3 is CASSFGRTRPQHF. In DNA, the CDR3 is TGTGCCAGCAGCTTTGGGCGGACACGGCCCCAGCATTTT.

The chain uses TRBV10-3 and TRBJ2-5; D is ambiguous. Germline V lookup: CDR1 ENHRY, CDR2 SYGVKD. Trimming removed 3 bases at V and 6 bases at J, with 11 bases between. The CDR3 runs 13 residues. In DNA form, the CDR3 reads TGTGCCATCAGTGACCTCGGATCCCAGACCCAGTACTTC. Amino acids: CAISDLGSQTQYF.

This clone occurred a few times. This chain links TRBV4-1 with TRBJ2-7, with 8 positions matching TRBD1. This CDR3 region has 15 residues. J was trimmed by 3 bases and V by 4 bases; bases with no gene match: 8. Germline values: CDR1 MGHRA, CDR2 YSYEKL. The CDR3 DNA reads as TGCGCCAGCAGCCGAGGAAGCAGGGGGCTCTACGAGCAGTACTTC. Encoded protein: CASSRGSRGLYEQYF.

This clone has a handful of counts. The rearrangement links TRBV25-1 to TRBJ1-2, with D unresolved. CDR1 is MGHDK, CDR2 SYGVNS, per germline. V was trimmed by 5 bases and J by 5 bases, leaving 15 bases between them. There are 14 residues in the CDR3. CDR3 sequence reads: CASSPKATTYGYTF. CDR3 coding DNA: TGTGCCAGCAGTCCAAAAGCCACAACGTATGGCTACACCTTC.

The chain links TRBV27 to TRBJ2-1, with D possibly TRBD2 on 5 matching bases. With 5 bases removed from V and 7 bases from J, the gap between germline ends came to 30 bases. CDR1 and CDR2 from the germline V gene are MNHEY and SMNVEV (reference sequence). The CDR3 length is 19 residues. DNA of the CDR3: TGTGCCAGCAGTCCCCGACTCCGGACGCTTCCCACCGGGGATAATGAGCAGTTCTTC. It translates to CASSPRLRTLPTGDNEQFF.

The chain carries TRBV30 and TRBJ2-3; perhaps TRBD2 as D (6 bases). From germline, CDR1 is GTSNPN and CDR2 SVGIG (reference sequence). V was cut by 4 bases and J by 5 bases, with 10 bases left in between. The CDR3 runs 12 residues. The CDR3 spells CAWNSGLDTQYF. In DNA form, the CDR3 reads TGTGCCTGGAACTCGGGACTAGATACGCAGTATTTT. The full variable domain, its missing parts supplied by reference TRBV30 and TRBJ2-3, is SQTIHQWPATLVQPVGSPLSLECTVEGTSNPNLYWYRQAAGRGLQLLFYSVGIGQISSEVPQNLSASRPQDRQFILSSKKLLLSDSGFYLCAWNSGLDTQYFGPGTRLTVL.

V and J are TRBV9 and TRBJ1-2; possibly TRBD1 for D (6 bases). Per the germline V gene, CDR1 is SGDLS and CDR2 is YYNGEE. V was trimmed by 0 bases and J by 4 bases, leaving 16 bases between them. CDR3 length equals 16 residues. CDR3 DNA: TGTGCCAGCAGCGTAGCGCCAGGGAGGGGGTCCTATGGCTACACCTTC. It encodes CASSVAPGRGSYGYTF.

This clone was seen more than once but under ten times. The V gene is TRBV2, the J gene TRBJ2-5; 8 bases align to TRBD2. CDR1 is SNHLY, CDR2 FYNNEI, per germline. The CDR3 consists of 14 residues. J gave up 5 bases and V 6 bases, and 8 bases lay outside the gene matches. The CDR3 DNA reads TGTGCCAGCAGCTTCGGGGGGGCCAGGGAGACCCAGTACTTC. It specifies CASSFGGARETQYF.

This clone has just a few counts. The chain joins TRBV30 to TRBJ2-5; 8 nucleotides agree with TRBD2. The CDR3 is 13 residues long. The V and J ends lost 4 bases and 7 bases, in that order; junction bases with no gene match: 8. The germline V gene has CDR1 GTSNPN and CDR2 SVGIG (reference sequence). CDR3 protein: CAWTSGGLGTQYF. The DNA for the CDR3 is TGTGCCTGGACCTCGGGGGGGCTGGGGACCCAGTACTTC. The full variable domain, rest sourced from reference TRBV30 and TRBJ2-5, is SQTIHQWPATLVQPVGSPLSLECTVEGTSNPNLYWYRQAAGRGLQLLFYSVGIGQISSEVPQNLSASRPQDRQFILSSKKLLLSDSGFYLCAWTSGGLGTQYFGPGTRLLVL.

This clone was recorded only once. The chain links TRBV7-2 to TRBJ1-2; D may be TRBD1 (6 bases). The germline V and J ends were trimmed by 2 bases and 8 bases, with 15 bases remaining between them. CDR3 length equals 14 residues. CDR1 SGHTA and CDR2 FQGNSA come from the germline V gene. The CDR3 sequence is CASSLQGLSFGYTF. CDR3 DNA: TGTGCCAGCAGCTTACAGGGGCTATCATTCGGCTACACCTTC.

In the case of this clone: The same CDR3 can be traced to other DNA sequences in this sample. The V gene is TRBV20-1, the J gene TRBJ2-5, with D unclear. Germline V gene lookup returns CDR1 DFQATT and CDR2 SNEGSKA (reference sequence). The ends were cut back, 3 bases at V and 5 bases at J, with 7 bases in the middle. This CDR3 contains 11 residues. CDR3 sequence (DNA): TGCAGTGCTAGGGGGTGGGAGACCCAGTACTTC. Translated, it gives CSARGWETQYF.

This clone was picked up many times. This chain joins TRBV2 and TRBJ2-1; possibly TRBD1 or TRBD2 for D (5 bases each). The CDR3 spans 13 residues. Germline V gene sequence: CDR1 SNHLY, CDR2 FYNNEI. V dropped 8 bases and J dropped 6 bases, with 14 bases sitting between them. DNA of the CDR3: TGTGCCAGCTGTTTAGCAGGGACCAATGAGCAGTTCTTC. This codes for CASCLAGTNEQFF.

This clone was seen a single time. The chain uses TRBV29-1 and TRBJ2-3, with D maybe TRBD1 (5 bases). Germline V CDR1 and CDR2: SQVTM, ANQGSEA. Trimming stripped 4 bases from V and 0 bases from J, with 11 bases between. This CDR3 region has 14 residues. DNA of the CDR3: TGCAGCGTTGCCCACAGGCTTAGCACAGATACGCAGTATTTT. Its translation is CSVAHRLSTDTQYF.

The V and J genes are TRBV30 and TRBJ1-1; D is ambiguous. The CDR3 sequence is 13 residues long. CDR1 and CDR2 (germline): GTSNPN, SVGIG (reference sequence). Between the trimmed V and J ends, which lost 4 bases and 4 bases, there was a span of 13 bases. DNA for the CDR3: TGTGCCTGGAATAGGCTCAGCTCCACTGAAGCTTTCTTT. This sequence encodes CAWNRLSSTEAFF.

The J gene is TRBJ1-1, the V gene TRBV28; D gene uncertain. The germline V gene has CDR1 MDHEN and CDR2 SYDVKM. V gave up 2 bases and J gave up 0 bases, with 7 bases separating them. The CDR3 has 14 residues. Here the CDR3 reads CASSLGPLNTEAFF. CDR3 nucleotides: TGTGCCAGCAGTTTAGGACCATTGAACACTGAAGCTTTCTTT.

The chain uses TRBV29-1 and TRBJ2-5, with 8 bases fitting TRBD1. The end of the DNA is better explained by TRBJ2-7, so the J call may be wrong. This CDR3 contains 12 residues. The germline V gene has CDR1 SQVTM and CDR2 ANQGSEA. The CDR3 DNA sequence: TGCAGCGTCGGACAGGGTGGTTACGAGCAGTACTTC. Residues: CSVGQGGYEQYF.

This rearrangement joins TRBV2 to TRBJ1-5, with D hard to call. The CDR3 runs to 13 residues. CDR1 is SNHLY, CDR2 FYNNEI, per germline. Trimming stripped 8 bases from V and 3 bases from J, with 11 bases between. The CDR3 loop is CASAPELNQPQHF. In DNA form, the CDR3 reads TGTGCCAGCGCACCCGAACTCAATCAGCCCCAGCATTTT.

This clone was picked up one time. This rearrangement joins TRBV29-1 to TRBJ2-3; D remains unclear. Trimming took off 3 bases at V and 0 bases at J, with 16 bases between the two ends. The germline V gene encodes CDR1 SQVTM and CDR2 ANQGSEA. The CDR3 consists of 16 residues. Written as DNA, the CDR3 is TGCAGCGTTGAGGGAAATCCGGGCCAGAGCACAGATACGCAGTATTTT. Translation: CSVEGNPGQSTDTQYF.

This clone was seen once. The CDR3, as DNA: TGTGCCAGCAGTTACCCGCCGGGACAGCCCCAGCATTTT. Its translation is CASSYPPGQPQHF. The rearrangement joins TRBV6-6 to TRBJ1-5; no clear D gene. This CDR3 region has 13 residues. CDR1 and CDR2 from the germline V gene are MNHNY and SVGAGI (reference sequence). V lost 2 bases, J lost 7 bases, and 9 bases lay in between.

The chain joins TRBV7-2 to TRBJ2-5; D possibly matches TRBD1 or TRBD2 (5 bases each). V was shortened by 3 bases and J by 1 base, with 9 bases between the two germline ends. This CDR3 region has 14 residues. Germline V lookup: CDR1 SGHTA, CDR2 FQGNSA. The CDR3 bases are TGTGCCAGCAGCTTCCGGGGCCGCCAAGAGACCCAGTACTTC. Amino acids: CASSFRGRQETQYF.

This clone has just a few counts. The chain combines TRBV29-1 with TRBJ1-1; D remains ambiguous. Between the trimmed V and J ends, which lost 4 bases and 5 bases, there was a span of 11 bases. This CDR3 has 12 residues. Germline CDR1 and CDR2: SQVTM and ANQGSEA. The CDR3 DNA is TGCAGCGTTGTCCTGGGTGGGACTGAAGCTTTCTTT. It yields the protein CSVVLGGTEAFF.

The chain couples TRBV25-1 to TRBJ1-2, with D tentatively TRBD1 (5 bases). The CDR3 is 13 residues long. In germline, CDR1 is MGHDK, CDR2 SYGVNS. V gave up 1 base and J gave up 8 bases, with 11 bases separating them. The CDR3 nucleotides read TGTGCCAGCAGTGAATCAGGGCCAGGGGGCTACACCTTC. Protein sequence: CASSESGPGGYTF.

The chain combines TRBV5-6 with TRBJ2-3; TRBD2 is a possible D gene (5 bases). V lost 4 bases and J 12 bases, leaving 12 bases between the germline ends. The CDR3 contains 11 residues. CDR1 SGHDT and CDR2 YYEEEE come from the germline V gene. This CDR3 is CASSLRAGQYF. The CDR3 DNA reads TGTGCCAGCAGCCTTCGGGCGGGCCAGTATTTT.

The chain has TRBV15 and TRBJ1-6; D gene unclear. This CDR3 has 15 residues. V gave up 1 base and J gave up 7 bases, with 11 bases separating them. Per the germline V gene, CDR1 is LNHNV and CDR2 is YYDKDF (reference sequence). The CDR3 coding sequence is TGTGCCACCAGCAGAGGGGAGTTGAAGAATTCACCCCTCCACTTT. Translating it yields CATSRGELKNSPLHF.

This clone was counted at least ten times. The chain couples TRBV7-6 to TRBJ2-1; the D gene is possibly TRBD2 (5 bases). This CDR3 contains 16 residues. CDR1 is SGHVS, CDR2 FNYEAQ, per germline. Trimming stripped 8 bases from V and 0 bases from J, with 17 bases between. CDR3 sequence (DNA): TGTGCCAGCTCTTCGGGGTCCTTTAACTCCTACAATGAGCAGTTCTTC. Translated, it gives CASSSGSFNSYNEQFF.

The table lists this clone with a count of one. The genes are TRBV7-9 and TRBJ1-5; D might be TRBD1 (6 bases). This CDR3 is built from 15 residues. V was clipped by 6 bases and J by 2 bases, with 14 bases between them. Germline V lookup: CDR1 SEHNR, CDR2 FQNEAQ (reference sequence). The CDR3 DNA is TGTGCCAGCAGTGAATTGGGGGGCGGCAATCAGCCCCAGCATTTT. Its translation is CASSELGGGNQPQHF.